This T cell receptor beta chain is from a study of cytomegalovirus exposure and HLA in healthy donors. Across the whole study: The same platform was used for the 95 to 150 validation repertoires and the 650 to 800 first-cohort repertoires, a later analysis reported.

Produced via immunoSEQ multiplex PCR; TCRdb's table is partial and in-frame only. The table shows 65,000 to 90,000 clones, with 70% to 90% occurring only once. The length of the CDR3 is 14 residues. Germline lookup yields CDR1 SGDLS and CDR2 YYNGEE. V was clipped by 0 bases and J by 3 bases, with 9 bases between them. This TCR was sampled from a woman aged 18-29 years in good health and CMV-seropositive. Sequenced input: PBMCs. V gene TRBV9 combines with J gene TRBJ1-2, with a possible D match to TRBD1 (6 bases). In nucleotides, the CDR3 is TGTGCCAGCAGCGTAGAGGGGGGGTACTATGGCTACACCTTC. Protein: CASSVEGGYYGYTF.